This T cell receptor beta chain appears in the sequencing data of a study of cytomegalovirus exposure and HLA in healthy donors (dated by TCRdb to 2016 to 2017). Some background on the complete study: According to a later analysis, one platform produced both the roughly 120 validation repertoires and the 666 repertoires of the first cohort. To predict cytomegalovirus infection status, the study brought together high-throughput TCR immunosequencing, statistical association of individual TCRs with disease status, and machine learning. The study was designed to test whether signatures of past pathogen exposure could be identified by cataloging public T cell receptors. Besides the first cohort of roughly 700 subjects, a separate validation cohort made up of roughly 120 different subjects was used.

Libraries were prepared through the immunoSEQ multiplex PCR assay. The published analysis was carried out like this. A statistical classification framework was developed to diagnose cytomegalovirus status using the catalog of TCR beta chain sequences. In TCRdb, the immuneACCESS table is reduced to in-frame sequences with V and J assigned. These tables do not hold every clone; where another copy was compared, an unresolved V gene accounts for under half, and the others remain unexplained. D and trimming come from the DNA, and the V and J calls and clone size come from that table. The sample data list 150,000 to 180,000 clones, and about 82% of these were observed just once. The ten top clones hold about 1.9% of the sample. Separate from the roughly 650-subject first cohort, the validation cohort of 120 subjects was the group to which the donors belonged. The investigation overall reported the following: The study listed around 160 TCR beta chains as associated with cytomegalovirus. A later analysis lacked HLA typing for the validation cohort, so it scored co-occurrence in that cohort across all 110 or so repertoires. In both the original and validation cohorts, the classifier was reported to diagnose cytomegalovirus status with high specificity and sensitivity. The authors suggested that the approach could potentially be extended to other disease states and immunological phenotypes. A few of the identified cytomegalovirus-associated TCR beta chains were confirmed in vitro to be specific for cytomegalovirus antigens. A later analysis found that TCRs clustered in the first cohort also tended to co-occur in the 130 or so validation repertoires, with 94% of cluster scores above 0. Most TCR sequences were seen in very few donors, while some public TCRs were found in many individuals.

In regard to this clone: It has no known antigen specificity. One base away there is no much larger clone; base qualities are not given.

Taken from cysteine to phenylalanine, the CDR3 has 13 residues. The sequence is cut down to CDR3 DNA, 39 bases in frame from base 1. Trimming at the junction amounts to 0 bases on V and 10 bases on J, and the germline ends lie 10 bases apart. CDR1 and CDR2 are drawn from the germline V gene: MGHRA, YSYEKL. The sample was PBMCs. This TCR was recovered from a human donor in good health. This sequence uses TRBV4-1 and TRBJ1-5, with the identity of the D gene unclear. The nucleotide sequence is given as TGCGCCAGCAGCCAAGATTTTAGCCGCCCCCAGCATTTT. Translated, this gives CASSQDFSRPQHF.